The 20 T cell receptor beta chains presented below share a single source sample, sequenced in a study of Ad26.COV2.S vaccination and SARS-CoV-2 variants. Treatment in this sample: some 19 received Ad26.COV2.S at low or high dose, single or two shots; about five received placebo; per-sample allocation not given. It was on day 63 after the first vaccine or placebo injection that samples were taken. Profiled with immunoSEQ multiplex PCR; TCRdb holds only in-frame clones, not every one. The sample holds about 680,000 clones; 89% are singletons and the top ten take over 1.3%. The sample was peripheral blood, taken in a trial of Ad26.COV2.S vaccine versus placebo. The receptors here all came from a person aged 18-65 years who received the Ad26.COV2.S COVID-19 vaccine or a placebo.

This clone was observed once. V usage is TRBV18 and J usage is TRBJ2-5; D not certain. The germline V and J ends were trimmed by 3 bases and 2 bases, with 13 bases remaining between them. Germline V gives CDR1 KGHSH, CDR2 LQKENI. This CDR3 comprises 15 residues. The CDR3, as DNA: TGTGCCAGCTCACCCTCCTTAGGGTTTCAAGAGACCCAGTACTTC. This codes for CASSPSLGFQETQYF.

A remark on this clone: Different DNA sequences within this sample yield the same CDR3. The CDR3 bases are TGCGCCAGCAGCACGGGTGGTTGGGAGACCCAGTACTTC. This encodes CASSTGGWETQYF. The chain employs TRBV5-1 and TRBJ2-5; D ambiguous. Germline values: CDR1 SGHRS, CDR2 YFSETQ. V was trimmed by 4 bases and J by 5 bases, leaving 12 bases between them. This CDR3 comprises 13 residues.

The chain is built from TRBV25-1 and TRBJ2-7; D gene ambiguous. The CDR3 runs to 15 residues. V was pared by 3 bases and J by 2 bases, with 14 bases between. Germline V gene sequence: CDR1 MGHDK, CDR2 SYGVNS. The CDR3: CASSDAGMRTYEQYF. The CDR3 DNA sequence: TGTGCCAGCAGTGATGCCGGAATGAGGACCTACGAGCAGTACTTC.

V is TRBV2 and J is TRBJ1-5; D gene unclear. Trimming left V 8 bases short and J 4 bases short, with 12 bases between. Germline-derived CDR1 and CDR2 are SNHLY and FYNNEI. This CDR3 is built from 13 residues. The CDR3 protein is CASQGGGNQPQHF. CDR3 in DNA: TGTGCCAGCCAAGGCGGAGGTAATCAGCCCCAGCATTTT.

This chain uses TRBV5-4 with TRBJ1-2; the D gene is possibly TRBD1 (5 bases). CDR1 and CDR2 from the germline V gene are SGHNT and YYREEE (reference sequence). V was clipped by 0 bases and J by 6 bases, with 12 bases between them. This CDR3 spans 14 amino acids. The CDR3 DNA sequence: TGTGCCAGCAGCTTGGCCAAGGGGCAGGATGGCTACACCTTC. Its protein product is CASSLAKGQDGYTF.

This chain joins TRBV7-9 and TRBJ1-5, with D uncertain. Trimming shortened V by 4 bases and J by 4 bases, and 5 bases separated the two germline ends. In germline, CDR1 is SEHNR, CDR2 FQNEAQ (reference sequence). The CDR3 sequence is 12 residues long. The CDR3: CASSWENQPQHF. The DNA for the CDR3 is TGTGCCAGCAGCTGGGAAAATCAGCCCCAGCATTTT. The whole variable domain, filled in from reference TRBV7-9 and TRBJ1-5, reads DTGVSQNPRHKITKRGQNVTFRCDPISEHNRLYWYRQTLGQGPEFLTYFQNEAQLEKSRLLSDRFSAERPKGSFSTLEIQRTEQGDSAMYLCASSWENQPQHFGDGTRLSIL.

J is TRBJ1-6 and V is TRBV29-1; no firm D call. The CDR3 is made up of 13 amino acids. Germline V CDR1 and CDR2: SQVTM, ANQGSEA. Trimming cost V 7 bases and J 6 bases, with 13 bases left between them. CDR3 coding DNA: TGCAGCGCCCAACACGCTTCTAATTCACCCCTCCACTTT. Translating gives CSAQHASNSPLHF.

This CDR3 reads CASKRGEPYNEQFF. DNA for the CDR3: TGTGCCAGTAAAAGAGGGGAACCTTACAATGAGCAGTTCTTC. The chain is built from TRBV19 and TRBJ2-1; D assignment may be TRBD1 or TRBD2 (5 bases each). The V and J ends lost 7 bases and 4 bases respectively, with 14 bases between them. Germline CDR1 and CDR2: LNHDA and SQIVND (reference sequence). The CDR3 has 14 amino acids.

The chain links TRBV3-1 (or the pseudogene TRBV3-2) to TRBJ1-2; possibly TRBD1 for D (5 bases). Germline assignment: CDR1 LGHDT and CDR2 YNNKEL (reference sequence). This CDR3 comprises 15 residues. The ends were cut back, 4 bases at V and 8 bases at J, with 20 bases in the middle. The CDR3, as DNA: TGTGCCAGCAGCCGCCACACGACAGAGGGGATGGGCTACACCTTC. It codes for CASSRHTTEGMGYTF.

In its sample, this clone was seen a few times. The DNA of the CDR3 is TGTGCCAGCAGTTCGGTGGTCTCTGGAAACACCATATATTTT. Translated, it gives CASSSVVSGNTIYF. The rearrangement links TRBV6-5 to TRBJ1-3; D is unclear. The CDR3 is made up of 14 amino acids. Germline V lookup: CDR1 MNHEY, CDR2 SVGAGI. Trimming shortened V by 4 bases and J by 0 bases, and 7 bases separated the two germline ends.

The rearrangement uses TRBV15 and TRBJ1-6; TRBD1 agrees at 10 bases. Germline values: CDR1 LNHNV, CDR2 YYDKDF (reference sequence). The CDR3 contains 17 residues. Trimming removed 0 bases from V and 7 bases from J; junction bases left unmatched: 6. The CDR3 loop reads CATSRDRMDRGNSPLHF. The DNA of the CDR3 is TGTGCCACCAGCAGAGATAGGATGGACAGGGGGAATTCACCCCTCCACTTT.

The chain employs TRBV15 and TRBJ2-2; D is unclear. Germline CDR1 and CDR2: LNHNV and YYDKDF (reference sequence). This CDR3 spans 15 amino acids. V was pared by 1 base and J by 2 bases, with 8 bases between. As DNA, the CDR3 is TGTGCCACCAGCAGAGCAGGAATCAACACCGGGGAGCTGTTTTTT. It codes for CATSRAGINTGELFF.

J is TRBJ2-1 and V is TRBV7-2; 13 bases match TRBD2. V lost 4 bases, J lost 9 bases, and 9 bases stayed unmatched. The CDR3 has 16 amino acids. Germline V lookup: CDR1 SGHTA, CDR2 FQGNSA. CDR3 sequence (DNA): TGTGCCAGCAGCTCAACGACTAGCGGGGGGCGGGGTGAGCAGTTCTTC. Protein: CASSSTTSGGRGEQFF.

This clone is a singleton in its sample. The gene calls are TRBV5-4 and TRBJ2-5; unclear D gene. The CDR3 has 15 residues. V lost 0 bases, J lost 3 bases, and 12 bases lay in between. The germline V gene has CDR1 SGHNT and CDR2 YYREEE (reference sequence). CDR3 protein: CASSLGVPPKETQYF. DNA for the CDR3: TGTGCCAGCAGCTTGGGCGTACCACCCAAAGAGACCCAGTACTTC.

The rearrangement links TRBV19 to TRBJ1-2; D is ambiguous. The CDR3 is 15 amino acids. Germline CDR1 and CDR2: LNHDA and SQIVND (reference sequence). V lost 6 bases, J lost 4 bases, and 18 bases lay in between. The CDR3 spells CASSLSGDIFYGYTF. CDR3 sequence (DNA): TGTGCCAGTAGCCTATCGGGCGACATTTTCTATGGCTACACCTTC. Combining the CDR3 with reference TRBV19 and TRBJ1-2 gives the whole variable domain DGGITQSPKYLFRKEGQNVTLSCEQNLNHDAMYWYRQDPGQGLRLIYYSQIVNDFQKGDIAEGYSVSREKKESFPLTVTSAQKNPTAFYLCASSLSGDIFYGYTFGSGTRLTVV.

The chain couples TRBV5-1 to TRBJ1-2; D is uncertain. Looked up from germline, CDR1 is SGHRS and CDR2 is YFSETQ. The CDR3 has 13 amino acids. Between the trimmed V and J ends, which lost 0 bases and 8 bases, there was a span of 11 bases. The DNA of the CDR3 is TGCGCCAGCAGCTTGGACCGGGCGGAGGGCTACACCTTC. Translated: CASSLDRAEGYTF.

The chain is built from TRBV5-4 and TRBJ2-1; 9 bases line up with TRBD2. V was clipped by 3 bases and J by 4 bases; unmatched bases: 5. There are 15 residues in the CDR3. CDR1 SGHNT and CDR2 YYREEE come from the germline V gene (reference sequence). The CDR3 sequence: CASSSEREAYNEQFF. As DNA, the CDR3 is TGTGCCAGCAGCTCGGAGCGGGAGGCATACAATGAGCAGTTCTTC.

As concerns this clone: Additional DNA sequences in this sample encode the identical CDR3. The chain recombines TRBV18 with TRBJ1-3; a possible D gene is TRBD1 (5 bases). The CDR3 covers 15 residues. The germline V and J ends were trimmed by 2 bases and 0 bases, with 8 bases remaining between them. The germline CDR1 and CDR2 sequences are KGHSH and LQKENI. The CDR3 coding sequence is TGTGCCAGCTCACCAGCCACAGGCTCTGGAAACACCATATATTTT. Amino acid sequence: CASSPATGSGNTIYF.

This chain connects TRBV27 to TRBJ1-2, with a possible D match to TRBD1 (5 bases). The germline V gene has CDR1 MNHEY and CDR2 SMNVEV (reference sequence). The V end was cut by 1 base, the J end by 1 base, with 16 bases between. This CDR3 contains 17 residues. CDR3 DNA: TGTGCCAGCAGTTTATGGGGTGGGGGTGCTGATAACTATGGCTACACCTTC. This translates into CASSLWGGGADNYGYTF.

This chain links TRBV10-3 with TRBJ1-1, with a tentative D call TRBD1 (5 bases). The CDR3 spans 14 residues. CDR1 and CDR2 from the germline V gene are ENHRY and SYGVKD. The V and J ends lost 1 base and 0 bases respectively, with 6 bases between them. CDR3 DNA: TGTGCCATCAGTGAGTGGGGGATGAACACTGAAGCTTTCTTT. Amino acid sequence: CAISEWGMNTEAFF.